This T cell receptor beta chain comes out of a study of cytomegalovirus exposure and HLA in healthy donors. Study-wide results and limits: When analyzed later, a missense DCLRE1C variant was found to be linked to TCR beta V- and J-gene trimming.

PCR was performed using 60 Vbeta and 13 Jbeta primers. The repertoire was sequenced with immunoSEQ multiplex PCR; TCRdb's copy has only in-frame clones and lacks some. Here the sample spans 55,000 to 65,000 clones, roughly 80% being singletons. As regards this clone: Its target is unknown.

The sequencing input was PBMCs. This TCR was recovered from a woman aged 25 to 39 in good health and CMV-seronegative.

CDR3: CAWRRESNEKLFF. The CDR3 nucleotides are TGTGCCTGGAGGAGGGAGAGTAATGAAAAACTGTTTTTT. This chain uses TRBV30 with TRBJ1-4, with D unclear. The V and J ends lost 3 bases and 4 bases respectively, with 9 bases between them. Germline CDR1 reads GTSNPN; CDR2 reads SVGIG (reference sequence). The CDR3 runs 13 residues.